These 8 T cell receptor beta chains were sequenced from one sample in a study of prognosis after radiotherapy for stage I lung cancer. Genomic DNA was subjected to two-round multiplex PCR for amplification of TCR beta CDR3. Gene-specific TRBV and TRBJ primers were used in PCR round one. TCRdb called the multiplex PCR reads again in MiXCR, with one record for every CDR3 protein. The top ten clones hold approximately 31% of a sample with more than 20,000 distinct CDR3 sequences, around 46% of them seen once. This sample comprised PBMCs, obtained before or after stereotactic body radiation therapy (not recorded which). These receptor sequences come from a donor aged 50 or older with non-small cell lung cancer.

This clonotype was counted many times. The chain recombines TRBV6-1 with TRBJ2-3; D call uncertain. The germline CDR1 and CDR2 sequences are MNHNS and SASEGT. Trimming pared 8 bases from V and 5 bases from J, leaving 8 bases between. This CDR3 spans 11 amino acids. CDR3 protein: CASFYVDTQYF. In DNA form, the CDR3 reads TGTGCCAGCTTTTACGTAGATACGCAGTATTTT.

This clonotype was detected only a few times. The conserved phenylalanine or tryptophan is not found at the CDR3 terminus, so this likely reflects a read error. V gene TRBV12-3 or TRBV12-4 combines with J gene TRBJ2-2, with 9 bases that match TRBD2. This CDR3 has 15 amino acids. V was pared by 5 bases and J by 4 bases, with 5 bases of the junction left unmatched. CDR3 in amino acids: CASSPGLASTGELFL. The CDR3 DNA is TGTGCCAGCAGTCCCGGACTAGCGAGCACCGGGGAGCTGTTTCTT.

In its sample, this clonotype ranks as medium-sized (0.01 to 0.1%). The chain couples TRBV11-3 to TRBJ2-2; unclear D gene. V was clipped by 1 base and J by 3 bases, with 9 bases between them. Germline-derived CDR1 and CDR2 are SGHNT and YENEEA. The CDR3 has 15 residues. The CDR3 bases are TGTGCCAGCAGCTTAGCTCGGAGTGACACCGGGGAGCTGTTTTTT. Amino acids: CASSLARSDTGELFF.

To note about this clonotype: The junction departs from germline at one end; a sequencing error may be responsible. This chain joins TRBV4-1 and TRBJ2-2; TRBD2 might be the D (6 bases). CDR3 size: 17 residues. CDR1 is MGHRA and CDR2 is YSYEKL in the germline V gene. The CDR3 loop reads CSSSQEAAGGPKGELFF. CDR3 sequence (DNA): TGCTCCAGCAGCCAAGAAGCAGCTGGAGGGCCTAAGGGGGAGCTGTTTTTT.

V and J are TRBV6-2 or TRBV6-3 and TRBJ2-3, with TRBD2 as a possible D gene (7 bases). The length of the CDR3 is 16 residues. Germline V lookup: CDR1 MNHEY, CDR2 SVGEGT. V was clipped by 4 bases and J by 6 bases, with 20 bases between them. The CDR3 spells CASSSGWGGASDTQYF. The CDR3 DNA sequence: TGTGCCAGCAGTTCTGGATGGGGGGGGGCATCCGATACGCAGTATTTT.

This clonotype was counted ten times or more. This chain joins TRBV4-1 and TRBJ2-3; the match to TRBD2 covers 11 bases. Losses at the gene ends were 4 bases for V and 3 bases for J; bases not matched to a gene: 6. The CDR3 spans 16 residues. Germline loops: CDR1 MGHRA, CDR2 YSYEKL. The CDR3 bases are TGCGCCAGCAGCCTTAGCGGGAGGGCCCGGACAGATACGCAGTATTTT. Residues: CASSLSGRARTDTQYF.

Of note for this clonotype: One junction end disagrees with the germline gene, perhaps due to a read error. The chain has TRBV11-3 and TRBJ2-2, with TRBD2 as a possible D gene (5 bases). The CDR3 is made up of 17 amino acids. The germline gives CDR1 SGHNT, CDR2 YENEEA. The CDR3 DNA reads TGTGCCAGCAGTCCTACTCTAGCTCATTCGAACACCGGGGAGCTGCTTTTT. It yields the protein CASSPTLAHSNTGELLF.

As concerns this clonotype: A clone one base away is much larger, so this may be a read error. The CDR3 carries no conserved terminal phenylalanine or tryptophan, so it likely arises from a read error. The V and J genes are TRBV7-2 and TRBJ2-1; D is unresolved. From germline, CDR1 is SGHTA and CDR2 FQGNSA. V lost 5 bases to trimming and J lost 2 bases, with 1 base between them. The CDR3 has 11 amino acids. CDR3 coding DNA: TGTGCCAGCAGCCCCTACAATGAGCAGTTCTCC. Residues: CASSPYNEQFS.